The clone carrying this TCR beta chain was picked up many times. Its specificity is unknown. Indicated time point: pre-sensitization, week 0. As to treatment: therapeutic diphenylcyclopropenone sensitization with weekly scalp DPC. TCRdb used MiXCR to reprocess the RACE reads, holding one entry per CDR3 protein. Of some 250,000 distinct CDR3 sequences detected, around 7% appear once; the ten largest clones hold about 1.1%. Per the germline V gene, CDR1 is MNHEY and CDR2 is SVGAGI. With 2 bases removed from V and 0 bases from J, the gap between germline ends came to 4 bases. The CDR3 has 13 amino acids. The data originate from a study of human T cells and chemical hapten exposure. On the study more broadly: A 2 cm by 2 cm inner upper arm patch received 2% DPC for sensitization. General study results and limits: Expanded TCRs were compared with controls, and the expanded TCRs formed significantly more large CDR3 similarity clusters.

The sequence was collected from a man aged 18 to 35 with alopecia areata. Some clones in this sample may be carry-over from other donors' samples. The J gene is TRBJ1-1, the V gene TRBV6-5; D uncertain. Sequencing used whole blood, obtained in connection with sensitization to the hapten diphenylcyclopropenone (DPC). The CDR3 loop reads CASSYRLNTEAFF. CDR3 in DNA: TGTGCCAGCAGTTACAGGTTGAACACTGAAGCTTTCTTT.